This entry lists 4 T cell receptor beta chains sequenced from one sample in a study of OX40 agonist ivuxolimab in advanced cancers. Receptors were amplified or captured by the immunoSEQ multiplex PCR assay. TCRdb took over this immuneACCESS table, retaining in-frame rearrangements with V and J assigned. Such tables are incomplete; in checked studies, under half of the missing clones stem from an unresolved V gene, and the remainder is unexplained. The sample includes around 95,000 clones, with approximately 90% observed a single time. The leading ten clones occupy 0.71% of the sample. The specimen was CD4+ or CD8+ T cells sorted from blood, collected in a trial of the OX40 agonist ivuxolimab. The receptors were sampled from an adult with an advanced solid tumor such as melanoma, head and neck, liver or kidney cancer.

The chain couples TRBV5-1 to TRBJ2-3, with TRBD1 matching over 8 bases. The CDR3 extends over 16 amino acids. The germline V gene encodes CDR1 SGHRS and CDR2 YFSETQ. Trimming at V came to 0 bases and at J to 4 bases, leaving 7 bases not matched to a gene. The CDR3 DNA reads as TGCGCCAGCAGCTTGGCCGGGCAGGGGGCAGCAGATACGCAGTATTTT. Amino acids: CASSLAGQGAADTQYF.

This clone was picked up one time. CDR3 region: CASRRTGKDGYTF. The CDR3 DNA reads as TGTGCCAGCAGACGGACAGGGAAAGATGGCTACACCTTC. J is TRBJ1-2 and V is TRBV6-5, with 8 nucleotides matching TRBD1. V shed 6 bases and J 6 bases; nucleotides not matched to a gene: 6. The CDR3 contains 13 residues. Germline V CDR1 and CDR2: MNHEY, SVGAGI.

J is TRBJ2-5 and V is TRBV5-6; D gene ambiguous. V was pared by 0 bases and J by 3 bases, with 6 bases between. This CDR3 is 13 amino acids long. Germline V lookup: CDR1 SGHDT, CDR2 YYEEEE. The CDR3 sequence is CASSLVAEETQYF. The CDR3 nucleotides read TGTGCCAGCAGCTTGGTGGCAGAAGAGACCCAGTACTTC. Together with reference TRBV5-6 and TRBJ2-5, the CDR3 gives the full variable domain: DAGVTQSPTHLIKTRGQQVTLRCSPKSGHDTVSWYQQALGQGPQFIFQYYEEEERQRGNFPDRFSGHQFPNYSSELNVNALLLGDSALYLCASSLVAEETQYFGPGTRLLVL.

The chain carries TRBV6-5 and TRBJ2-1, with D possibly TRBD2 on 5 matching bases. Trimming cost V 0 bases and J 0 bases, with 9 bases left between them. This CDR3 comprises 16 residues. CDR1 and CDR2 from the germline V gene are MNHEY and SVGAGI. CDR3 loop: CASSYSSGSSYNEQFF. The CDR3 nucleotides are TGTGCCAGCAGTTACTCATCGGGGTCCTCCTACAATGAGCAGTTCTTC.